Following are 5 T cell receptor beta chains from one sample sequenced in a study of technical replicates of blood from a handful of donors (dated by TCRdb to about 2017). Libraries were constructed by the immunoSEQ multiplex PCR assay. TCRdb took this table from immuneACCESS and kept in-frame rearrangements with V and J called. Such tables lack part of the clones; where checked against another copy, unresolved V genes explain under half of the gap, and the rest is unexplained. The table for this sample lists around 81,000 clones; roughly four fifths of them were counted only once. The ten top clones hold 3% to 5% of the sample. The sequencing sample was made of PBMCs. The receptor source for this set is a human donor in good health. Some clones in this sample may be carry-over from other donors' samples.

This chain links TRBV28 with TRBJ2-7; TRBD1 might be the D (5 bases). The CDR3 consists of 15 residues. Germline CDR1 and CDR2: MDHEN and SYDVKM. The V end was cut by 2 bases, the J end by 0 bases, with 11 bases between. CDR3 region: CASSLGTGSSYEQYF. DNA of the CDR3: TGTGCCAGCAGTTTAGGAACAGGAAGCTCCTACGAGCAGTACTTC.

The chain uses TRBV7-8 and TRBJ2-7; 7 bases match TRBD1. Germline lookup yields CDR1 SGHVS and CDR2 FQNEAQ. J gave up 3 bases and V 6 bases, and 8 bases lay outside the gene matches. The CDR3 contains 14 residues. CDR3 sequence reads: CASSHTGEYYEQYF. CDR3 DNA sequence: TGTGCCAGCAGTCATACAGGGGAGTACTACGAGCAGTACTTC.

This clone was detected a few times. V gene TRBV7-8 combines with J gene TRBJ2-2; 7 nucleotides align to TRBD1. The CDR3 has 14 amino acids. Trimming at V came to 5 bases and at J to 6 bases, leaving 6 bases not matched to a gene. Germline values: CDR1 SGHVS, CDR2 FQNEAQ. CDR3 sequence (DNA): TGTGCCAGCAGCGAGAGAAGGGGGCCCGGGGAGCTGTTTTTT. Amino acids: CASSERRGPGELFF.

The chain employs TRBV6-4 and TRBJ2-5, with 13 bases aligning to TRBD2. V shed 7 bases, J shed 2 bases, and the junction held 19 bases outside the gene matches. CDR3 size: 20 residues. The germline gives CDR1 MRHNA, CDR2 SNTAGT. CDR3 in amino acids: CASIHGPEGLAGIFQETQYF. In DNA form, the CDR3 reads TGTGCCAGCATCCACGGACCTGAGGGACTAGCGGGAATTTTTCAAGAGACCCAGTACTTC.

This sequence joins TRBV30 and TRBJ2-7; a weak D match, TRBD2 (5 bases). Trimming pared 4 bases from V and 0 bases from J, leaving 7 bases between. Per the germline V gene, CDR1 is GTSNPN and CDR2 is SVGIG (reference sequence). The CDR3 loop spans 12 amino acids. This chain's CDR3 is CAWKGVSYEQYF. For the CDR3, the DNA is TGTGCCTGGAAGGGAGTCTCCTACGAGCAGTACTTC.